This TCR beta chain was found in a study of blood T cell repertoires in COVID-19. Study as a whole: The United States, Italy and Spain were the sources of the acute and convalescent COVID-19 samples. T cells, B-cell-depleted T cells, or PBMCs provided the cDNA or gDNA that served as material.

Germline V gene sequence: CDR1 MNHEY, CDR2 SVGAGI. V was pared by 6 bases and J by 7 bases, with 6 bases of the junction left unmatched. This CDR3 region has 14 residues. Authors' processing steps: Amplification of reference gene primers provided the estimated nucleated cell counts. Repertoires were generated with immunoSEQ multiplex PCR, while TCRdb's copy carries only in-frame clones and drops some. V and J calls and clone size are given by that table; D and trimming were obtained from the DNA. Of 110,000 or so clones detected, 81% appear once; the ten largest clones hold roughly 1.6%. This clone showed up just a few times.

The gene calls are TRBV6-5 and TRBJ1-6, with 7 bases matching TRBD1. The sample was peripheral blood. The sequence was obtained from a man aged 50 to 59 with acute or convalescent COVID-19. CDR3 amino acids: CASSLGQENSPLHF. CDR3 DNA: TGTGCCAGCAGCTTAGGACAGGAAAATTCACCCCTCCACTTT.